This T cell receptor beta chain was sequenced during a study of CD8 T cells in Susac syndrome. Trimming left V 3 bases short and J 4 bases short, with 18 bases between. This CDR3 has 16 amino acids. The germline V gene encodes CDR1 MGHDK and CDR2 SYGVNS. Reverse transcription used roughly 0.45 to 1 ug RNA and random hexamers. From the immunoSEQ multiplex PCR reads, TCRdb called clonotypes with MiXCR, one entry per CDR3 protein. The data show tens of thousands of distinct CDR3 sequences, with 85% to 95% seen just once and around 0.48% held by the top ten. The specimen sequenced was CD4+ T cells from PBMCs. The chain is built from TRBV25-1 and TRBJ2-5; a possible D gene is TRBD1 (5 bases). The source of this sequence is a human donor with Susac syndrome. The DNA of the CDR3 is TGTGCCAGCAGTGAGGACAAGGCGATCGGTAGAGAGACCCAGTACTTC. Its translation is CASSEDKAIGRETQYF.